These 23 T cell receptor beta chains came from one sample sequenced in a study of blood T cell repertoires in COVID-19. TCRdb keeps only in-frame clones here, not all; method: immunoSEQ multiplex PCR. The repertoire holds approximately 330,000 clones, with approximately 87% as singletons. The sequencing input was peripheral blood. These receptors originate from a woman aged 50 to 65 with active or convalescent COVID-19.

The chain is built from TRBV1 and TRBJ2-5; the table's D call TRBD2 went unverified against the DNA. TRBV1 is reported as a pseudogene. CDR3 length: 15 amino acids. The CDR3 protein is CTSSQSGLARETQYF. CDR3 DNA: TGCACCAGCAGCCAATCCGGACTAGCGCGAGAGACCCAGTACTTC.

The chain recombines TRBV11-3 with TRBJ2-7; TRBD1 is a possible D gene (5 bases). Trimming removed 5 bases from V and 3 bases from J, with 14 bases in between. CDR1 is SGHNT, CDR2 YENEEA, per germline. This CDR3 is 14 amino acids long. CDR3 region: CASSRDMTDYEQYF. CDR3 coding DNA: TGTGCCAGCAGCCGCGATATGACAGACTACGAGCAGTACTTC.

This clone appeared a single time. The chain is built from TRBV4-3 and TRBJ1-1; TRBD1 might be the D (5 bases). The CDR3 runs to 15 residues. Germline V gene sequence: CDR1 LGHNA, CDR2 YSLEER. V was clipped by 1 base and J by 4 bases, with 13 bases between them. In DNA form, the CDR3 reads TGCGCCAGCAGCCAAGTAATGACAGCACGCACTGAAGCTTTCTTT. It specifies CASSQVMTARTEAFF.

The CDR3 sequence: CASSQDRTASYEQYF. CDR3 DNA: TGTGCCAGCAGCCAAGATCGTACAGCTTCCTACGAGCAGTACTTC. The V and J genes are TRBV3-1 (or the pseudogene TRBV3-2) and TRBJ2-7, with D unresolved. In germline, CDR1 is LGHDT, CDR2 YNNKEL (reference sequence). The CDR3 is 15 residues long. V was shortened by 0 bases and J by 1 base, with 10 bases between the two germline ends.

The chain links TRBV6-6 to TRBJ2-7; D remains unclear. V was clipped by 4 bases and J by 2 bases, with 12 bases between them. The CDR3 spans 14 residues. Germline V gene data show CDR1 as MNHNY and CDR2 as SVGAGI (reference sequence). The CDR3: CASSSVAVAYEQYF. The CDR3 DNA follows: TGTGCCAGCAGTTCAGTAGCCGTCGCCTACGAGCAGTACTTC.

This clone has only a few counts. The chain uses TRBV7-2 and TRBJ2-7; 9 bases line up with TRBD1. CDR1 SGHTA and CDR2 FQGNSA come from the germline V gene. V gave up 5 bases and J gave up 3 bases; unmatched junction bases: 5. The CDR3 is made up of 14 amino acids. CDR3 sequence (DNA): TGTGCCAGCAGCACCGGGACAGGGATCTACGAGCAGTACTTC. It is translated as CASSTGTGIYEQYF.

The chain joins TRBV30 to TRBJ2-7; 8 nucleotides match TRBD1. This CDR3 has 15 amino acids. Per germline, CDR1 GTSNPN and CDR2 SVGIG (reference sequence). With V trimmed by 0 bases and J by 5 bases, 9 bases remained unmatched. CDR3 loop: CAWSVRQGAWDEQYF. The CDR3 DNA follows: TGTGCCTGGAGTGTTCGGCAGGGGGCTTGGGACGAGCAGTACTTC. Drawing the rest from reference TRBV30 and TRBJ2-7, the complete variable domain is SQTIHQWPATLVQPVGSPLSLECTVEGTSNPNLYWYRQAAGRGLQLLFYSVGIGQISSEVPQNLSASRPQDRQFILSSKKLLLSDSGFYLCAWSVRQGAWDEQYFGPGTRLTVT.

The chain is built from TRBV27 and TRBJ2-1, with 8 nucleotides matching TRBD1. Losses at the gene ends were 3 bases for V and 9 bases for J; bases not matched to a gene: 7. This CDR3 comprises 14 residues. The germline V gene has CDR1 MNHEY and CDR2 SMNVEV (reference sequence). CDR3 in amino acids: CASSFRDRSAEQFF. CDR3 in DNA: TGTGCCAGCAGTTTCCGGGACAGGTCAGCTGAGCAGTTCTTC.

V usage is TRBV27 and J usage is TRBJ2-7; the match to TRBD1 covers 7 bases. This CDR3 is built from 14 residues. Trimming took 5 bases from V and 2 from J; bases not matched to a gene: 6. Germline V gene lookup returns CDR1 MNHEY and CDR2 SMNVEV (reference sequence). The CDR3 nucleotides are TGTGCCAGCAGTATCACAGGGGCTACCTACGAGCAGTACTTC. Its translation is CASSITGATYEQYF.

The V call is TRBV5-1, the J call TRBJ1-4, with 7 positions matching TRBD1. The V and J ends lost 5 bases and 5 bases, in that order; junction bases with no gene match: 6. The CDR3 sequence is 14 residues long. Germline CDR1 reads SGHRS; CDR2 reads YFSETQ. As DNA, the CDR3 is TGCGCCAGCAGTCCGGGACAGAGGAATGAAAAACTGTTTTTT. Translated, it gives CASSPGQRNEKLFF.

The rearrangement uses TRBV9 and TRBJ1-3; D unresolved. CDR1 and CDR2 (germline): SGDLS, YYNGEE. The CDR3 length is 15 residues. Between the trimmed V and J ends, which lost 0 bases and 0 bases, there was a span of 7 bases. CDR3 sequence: CASSVGGNSGNTIYF. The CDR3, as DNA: TGTGCCAGCAGCGTAGGAGGGAACTCTGGAAACACCATATATTTT.

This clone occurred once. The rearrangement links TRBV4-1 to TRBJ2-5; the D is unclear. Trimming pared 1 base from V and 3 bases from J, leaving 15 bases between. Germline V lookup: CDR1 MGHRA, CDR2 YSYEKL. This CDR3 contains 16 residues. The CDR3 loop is CASSQGLVVAKETQYF. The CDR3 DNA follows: TGCGCCAGCAGCCAAGGGCTAGTAGTAGCCAAAGAGACCCAGTACTTC.

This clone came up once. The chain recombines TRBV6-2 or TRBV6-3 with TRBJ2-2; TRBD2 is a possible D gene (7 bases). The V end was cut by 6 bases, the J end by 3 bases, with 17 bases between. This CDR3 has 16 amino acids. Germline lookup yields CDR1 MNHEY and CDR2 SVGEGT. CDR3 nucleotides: TGTGCCAGCAGCCCCCGGCAGGGGAGGGACACCGGGGAGCTGTTTTTT. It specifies CASSPRQGRDTGELFF.

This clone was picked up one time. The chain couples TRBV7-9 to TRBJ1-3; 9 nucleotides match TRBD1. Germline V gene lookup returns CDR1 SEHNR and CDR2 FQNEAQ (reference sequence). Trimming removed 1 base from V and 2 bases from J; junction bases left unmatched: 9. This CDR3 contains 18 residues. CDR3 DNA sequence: TGTGCCAGCAGCTTAGAGAGGGACAGGGATCCGACTGGAAACACCATATATTTT. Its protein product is CASSLERDRDPTGNTIYF.

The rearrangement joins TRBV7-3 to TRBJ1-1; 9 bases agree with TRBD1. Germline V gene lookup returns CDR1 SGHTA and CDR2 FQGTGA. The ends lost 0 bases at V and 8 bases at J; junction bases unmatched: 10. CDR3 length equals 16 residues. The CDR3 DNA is TGTGCCAGCAGCTTAACCCCCCCGACAGGGGGAGGAGAAGCTTTCTTT. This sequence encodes CASSLTPPTGGGEAFF.

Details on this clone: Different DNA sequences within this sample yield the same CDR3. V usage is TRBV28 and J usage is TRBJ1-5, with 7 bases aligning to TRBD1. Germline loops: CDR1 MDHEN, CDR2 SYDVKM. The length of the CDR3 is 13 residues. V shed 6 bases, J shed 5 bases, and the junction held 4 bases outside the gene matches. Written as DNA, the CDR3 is TGTGCCAGCAGCCGTACAGGGGATCAGCCCCAGCATTTT. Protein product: CASSRTGDQPQHF.

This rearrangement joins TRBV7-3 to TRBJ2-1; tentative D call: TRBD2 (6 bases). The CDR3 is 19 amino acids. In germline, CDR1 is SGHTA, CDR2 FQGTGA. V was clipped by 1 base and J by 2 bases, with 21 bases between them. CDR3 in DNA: TGTGCCAGCAGCTTAATCGGGACCCCCCGGACGGGGGCCTACAATGAGCAGTTCTTC. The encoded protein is CASSLIGTPRTGAYNEQFF.

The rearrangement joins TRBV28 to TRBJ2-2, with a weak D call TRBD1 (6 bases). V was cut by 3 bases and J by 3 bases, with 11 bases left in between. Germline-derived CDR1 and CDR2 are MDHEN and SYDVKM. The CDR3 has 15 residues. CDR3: CASSLGTLHTGELFF. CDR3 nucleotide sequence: TGTGCCAGCAGTTTGGGGACACTTCACACCGGGGAGCTGTTTTTT. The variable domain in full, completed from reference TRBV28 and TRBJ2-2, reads DVKVTQSSRYLVKRTGEKVFLECVQDMDHENMFWYRQDPGLGLRLIYFSYDVKMKEKGDIPEGYSVSREKKERFSLILESASTNQTSMYLCASSLGTLHTGELFFGEGSRLTVL.

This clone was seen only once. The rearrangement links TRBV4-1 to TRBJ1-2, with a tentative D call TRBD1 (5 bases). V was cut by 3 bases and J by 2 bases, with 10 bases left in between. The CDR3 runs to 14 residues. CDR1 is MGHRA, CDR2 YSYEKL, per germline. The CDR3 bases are TGCGCCAGCAGCCAGGGGGGAGCCAACTATGGCTACACCTTC. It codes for CASSQGGANYGYTF.

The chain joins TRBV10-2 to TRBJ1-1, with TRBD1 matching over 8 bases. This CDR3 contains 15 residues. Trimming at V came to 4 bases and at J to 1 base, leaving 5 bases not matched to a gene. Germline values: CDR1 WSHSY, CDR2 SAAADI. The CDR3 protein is CASSVAGTGNTEAFF. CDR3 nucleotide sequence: TGCGCCAGCAGTGTCGCCGGGACAGGGAACACTGAAGCTTTCTTT.

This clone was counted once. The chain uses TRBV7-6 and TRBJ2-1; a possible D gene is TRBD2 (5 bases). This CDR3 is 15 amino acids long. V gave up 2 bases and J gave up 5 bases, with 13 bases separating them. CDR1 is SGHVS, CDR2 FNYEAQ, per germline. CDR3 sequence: CASSLSPSFHNEQFF. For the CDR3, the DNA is TGTGCCAGCAGCTTAAGTCCTAGCTTCCACAATGAGCAGTTCTTC.

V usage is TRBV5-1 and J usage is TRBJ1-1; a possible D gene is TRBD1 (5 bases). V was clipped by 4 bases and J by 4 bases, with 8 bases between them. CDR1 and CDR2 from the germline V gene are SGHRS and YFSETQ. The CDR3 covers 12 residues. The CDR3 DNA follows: TGCGCCAGCAGCCGACAGAGCACTGAAGCTTTCTTT. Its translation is CASSRQSTEAFF.

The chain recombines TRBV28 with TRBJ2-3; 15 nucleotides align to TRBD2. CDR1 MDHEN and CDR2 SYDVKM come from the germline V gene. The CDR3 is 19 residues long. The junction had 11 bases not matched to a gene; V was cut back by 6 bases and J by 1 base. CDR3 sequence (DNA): TGTGCCAGCAGCGCTACCGGACTAGCGGGAGGGCCGGGCACAGATACGCAGTATTTT. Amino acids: CASSATGLAGGPGTDTQYF. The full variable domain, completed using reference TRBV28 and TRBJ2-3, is DVKVTQSSRYLVKRTGEKVFLECVQDMDHENMFWYRQDPGLGLRLIYFSYDVKMKEKGDIPEGYSVSREKKERFSLILESASTNQTSMYLCASSATGLAGGPGTDTQYFGPGTRLTVL.